The 24 T cell receptor beta chains below were found in one sample sequenced in a study of identifying expanded T cells in peripheral blood. Clones were sequenced by immunoSEQ multiplex PCR, and TCRdb holds only the in-frame ones, with some missing. Counted here are approximately 80,000 clones, just under 85% occurring once; the ten biggest clones make up around 18%. The specimen was blood. Source of these receptors: a person aged 18 to 75 in good health.

This clone was picked up a small number of times. The chain carries TRBV5-6 and TRBJ2-6; no firm D call. Trimming removed 4 bases from V and 2 bases from J, with 7 bases in between. The CDR3 length is 14 residues. The V gene's germline CDR1 is SGHDT and CDR2 YYEEEE. The CDR3 protein is CASSRVPGANVLTF. The CDR3 nucleotides are TGTGCCAGCAGCAGGGTGCCTGGGGCCAACGTCCTGACTTTC. Complete variable domain (other parts from reference TRBV5-6 and TRBJ2-6): DAGVTQSPTHLIKTRGQQVTLRCSPKSGHDTVSWYQQALGQGPQFIFQYYEEEERQRGNFPDRFSGHQFPNYSSELNVNALLLGDSALYLCASSRVPGANVLTFGAGSRLTVL.

The chain links TRBV6-4 to TRBJ2-5; the D call may be TRBD1 or TRBD2 (5 bases each). The CDR3 runs 15 residues. V was clipped by 6 bases and J by 2 bases, with 16 bases between them. Germline V gene data show CDR1 as MRHNA and CDR2 as SNTAGT. The CDR3 protein is CASSLPGTVQETQYF. CDR3 bases: TGTGCCAGCAGCCTCCCCGGGACGGTTCAAGAGACCCAGTACTTC.

The chain uses TRBV15 and TRBJ2-5; no firm D call. V lost 1 base and J 2 bases, leaving 8 bases between the germline ends. Germline V lookup: CDR1 LNHNV, CDR2 YYDKDF (reference sequence). The CDR3 is 14 amino acids. This CDR3 reads CATSRGDYQETQYF. The DNA of the CDR3 is TGTGCCACCAGCAGAGGGGATTATCAAGAGACCCAGTACTTC.

The chain links TRBV5-6 to TRBJ1-2; 8 bases match TRBD1. The CDR3 runs to 15 residues. Germline V gene data show CDR1 as SGHDT and CDR2 as YYEEEE. After removal of 6 bases from V and 4 bases from J, the junction contained 11 bases not matched to a gene. The DNA for the CDR3 is TGTGCCAGCAAGGACAGGGCCAGGTCTAGCTATGGCTACACCTTC. It codes for CASKDRARSSYGYTF. Variable domain in full (rest from reference TRBV5-6 and TRBJ1-2): DAGVTQSPTHLIKTRGQQVTLRCSPKSGHDTVSWYQQALGQGPQFIFQYYEEEERQRGNFPDRFSGHQFPNYSSELNVNALLLGDSALYLCASKDRARSSYGYTFGSGTRLTVV.

The V and J genes are TRBV6-4 and TRBJ2-2; 10 nucleotides line up with TRBD2. There are 15 residues in the CDR3. J lost 5 bases, V lost 3 bases, and 3 bases had no gene match. Germline V gene lookup returns CDR1 MRHNA and CDR2 SNTAGT. The CDR3 here is CASSELAGSTGELFF. DNA for the CDR3: TGTGCCAGCAGTGAACTAGCGGGATCTACCGGGGAGCTGTTTTTT.

This clone is medium-sized. The J gene is TRBJ2-1, the V gene TRBV6-6, with a weak D call TRBD2 (5 bases). V was clipped by 6 bases and J by 10 bases, with 13 bases between them. The CDR3 contains 12 residues. Germline-derived CDR1 and CDR2 are MNHNY and SVGAGI (reference sequence). The CDR3 spells CASSPPGGEQFF. CDR3 coding DNA: TGTGCCAGCAGCCCACCGGGCGGGGAGCAGTTCTTC.

V gene TRBV5-6 combines with J gene TRBJ2-7; no clear D gene. Deletions cut 0 bases from V and 6 bases from J, with 10 bases between. Germline CDR1 reads SGHDT; CDR2 reads YYEEEE. CDR3 length equals 13 residues. CDR3 coding DNA: TGTGCCAGCAGCTTGGCCGGCAGTCCCGAGCAGTACTTC. This gives the protein CASSLAGSPEQYF.

The gene calls are TRBV13 and TRBJ2-5; TRBD1 matches 11 bases. This CDR3 spans 14 amino acids. The germline V gene encodes CDR1 PRHDT and CDR2 FYEKMQ (reference sequence). With V trimmed by 4 bases and J by 5 bases, 3 bases remained unmatched. The CDR3 reads CASSWGQGVETQYF. Here the CDR3 DNA reads TGTGCCAGCAGCTGGGGACAGGGGGTTGAGACCCAGTACTTC. Supplemented by reference TRBV13 and TRBJ2-5, the full variable domain reads AAGVIQSPRHLIKEKRETATLKCYPIPRHDTVYWYQQGPGQDPQFLISFYEKMQSDKGSIPDRFSAQQFSDYHSELNMSSLELGDSALYFCASSWGQGVETQYFGPGTRLLVL.

The chain joins TRBV6-6 to TRBJ2-7; a possible D gene is TRBD1 (7 bases). This CDR3 region has 15 residues. Germline-derived CDR1 and CDR2 are MNHNY and SVGAGI (reference sequence). Trimming removed 7 bases from V and 6 bases from J, with 22 bases in between. The DNA of the CDR3 is TGTGCCAGCAATCTTCCGGTCCGGCAGGGGGGCGAGCAGTACTTC. Its translation: CASNLPVRQGGEQYF.

The chain combines TRBV7-2 with TRBJ1-2; 7 bases agree with TRBD1. The CDR3 totals 13 residues. Trimming at V came to 5 bases and at J to 4 bases, leaving 4 bases not matched to a gene. Germline-derived CDR1 and CDR2 are SGHTA and FQGNSA. CDR3 sequence reads: CASSLGTVYGYTF. The CDR3 bases are TGTGCCAGCAGCCTCGGGACAGTCTATGGCTACACCTTC. The full variable domain, in which reference TRBV7-2 and TRBJ1-2 provide the parts outside the CDR3, is GAGVSQSPSNKVTEKGKDVELRCDPISGHTALYWYRQSLGQGLEFLIYFQGNSAPDKSGLPSDRFSAERTGGSVSTLTIQRTQQEDSAVYLCASSLGTVYGYTFGSGTRLTVV.

The chain employs TRBV7-2 and TRBJ2-3; unclear D gene. The CDR3 covers 14 residues. Germline CDR1 and CDR2: SGHTA and FQGNSA. V was cut by 5 bases and J by 2 bases, with 11 bases left in between. The CDR3 loop is CASSERPLTDTQYF. The CDR3 DNA follows: TGTGCCAGCAGCGAACGACCGCTCACAGATACGCAGTATTTT. The full variable domain, rest sourced from reference TRBV7-2 and TRBJ2-3, is GAGVSQSPSNKVTEKGKDVELRCDPISGHTALYWYRQSLGQGLEFLIYFQGNSAPDKSGLPSDRFSAERTGGSVSTLTIQRTQQEDSAVYLCASSERPLTDTQYFGPGTRLTVL.

The chain combines TRBV29-1 with TRBJ2-7; tentatively, D is TRBD1 (6 bases). Germline CDR1 reads SQVTM; CDR2 reads ANQGSEA. The V end was cut by 3 bases, the J end by 3 bases, with 9 bases between. The CDR3 totals 12 residues. CDR3 DNA sequence: TGCAGCGTTGAGACGGACAGCTACGAGCAGTACTTC. Translation: CSVETDSYEQYF.

V and J are TRBV19 and TRBJ2-2; 11 bases fit TRBD1. The CDR3 runs to 15 residues. The trim removed 7 bases at V and 5 bases at J, leaving 6 bases unmatched. Germline CDR1 and CDR2: LNHDA and SQIVND (reference sequence). The CDR3 DNA sequence: TGTGCCAGTACCACGGACAGGGGGCCAACCGGGGAGCTGTTTTTT. Protein: CASTTDRGPTGELFF. The full variable domain, its missing parts supplied by reference TRBV19 and TRBJ2-2, is DGGITQSPKYLFRKEGQNVTLSCEQNLNHDAMYWYRQDPGQGLRLIYYSQIVNDFQKGDIAEGYSVSREKKESFPLTVTSAQKNPTAFYLCASTTDRGPTGELFFGEGSRLTVL.

Concerning this clone itself: Mismatch with germline at one junction end may stem from a read error. J is TRBJ2-5 and V is TRBV7-7; 9 nucleotides match TRBD2. This CDR3 spans 16 amino acids. Germline V gene sequence: CDR1 SSHAT, CDR2 FNYEAQ (reference sequence). The CDR3 sequence: CASSRRKLAGEETQYF. The CDR3 region has the DNA TGTGCTAGCAGCCGCCGCAAACTAGCGGGTGAAGAGACCCAGTACTTC.

The rearrangement uses TRBV28 and TRBJ1-2, with 8 nucleotides matching TRBD1. CDR3 length equals 14 residues. CDR1 and CDR2 from the germline V gene are MDHEN and SYDVKM. V was pared by 5 bases and J by 8 bases, with 10 bases of the junction left unmatched. The CDR3 nucleotides are TGTGCCAGCAGTCCCCAAGACAGGGGTCGGGGCTACACCTTC. It codes for CASSPQDRGRGYTF.

The J gene is TRBJ2-7, the V gene TRBV28; no definite D call. CDR1 is MDHEN and CDR2 is SYDVKM in the germline V gene. CDR3 length: 14 amino acids. The V end was cut by 2 bases, the J end by 3 bases, with 11 bases between. The CDR3 loop reads CASSLGGLRYEQYF. The DNA for the CDR3 is TGTGCCAGCAGTTTAGGTGGGCTCCGCTACGAGCAGTACTTC.

This chain connects TRBV7-3 to TRBJ2-1; 11 nucleotides line up with TRBD2. The CDR3 is 17 amino acids. Unmatched junction bases numbered 5, after V lost 0 bases and J lost 4 bases. Germline V gene data show CDR1 as SGHTA and CDR2 as FQGTGA. CDR3 in DNA: TGTGCCAGCAGCTTAACAACTAGCGGGAGCCCTTACAATGAGCAGTTCTTC. It codes for CASSLTTSGSPYNEQFF.

This chain connects TRBV28 to TRBJ2-6; D is undetermined. This CDR3 has 19 amino acids. The ends were cut back, 5 bases at V and 1 base at J, with 21 bases in the middle. The germline gives CDR1 MDHEN, CDR2 SYDVKM. The CDR3 nucleotides read TGTGCCAGCAGTGCATTGGTGTTTAAAAGGCTTTCTGGGGCCAACGTCCTGACTTTC. This translates into CASSALVFKRLSGANVLTF.

This clone has just one count. CDR3: CSVASGRSYEQYF. CDR3 nucleotides: TGCAGCGTTGCAAGCGGGAGGAGCTACGAGCAGTACTTC. This chain connects TRBV29-1 to TRBJ2-7; 9 bases are a match to TRBD2. V gave up 4 bases and J gave up 3 bases; unmatched junction bases: 4. Looked up from germline, CDR1 is SQVTM and CDR2 is ANQGSEA. CDR3 length equals 13 residues.

The V call is TRBV9, the J call TRBJ2-2; 8 bases fit TRBD2. The germline gives CDR1 SGDLS, CDR2 YYNGEE. The V gene end was trimmed by 4 bases and the J gene end by 4 bases; junction bases not matched to a gene: 15. The CDR3 covers 18 residues. The CDR3 spells CASSSPPQRGRATGELFF. The CDR3 nucleotides read TGTGCCAGCAGCTCCCCCCCTCAGCGGGGGCGGGCCACCGGGGAGCTGTTTTTT.

The rearrangement links TRBV2 to TRBJ2-7, with TRBD1 identical over 7 bases. J gave up 3 bases and V 7 bases, and 9 bases lay outside the gene matches. Germline CDR1 reads SNHLY; CDR2 reads FYNNEI. CDR3 size: 14 residues. CDR3 amino acids: CASKGTAMDYEQYF. The CDR3 nucleotides read TGTGCCAGCAAGGGGACAGCGATGGACTACGAGCAGTACTTC.

The rearrangement joins TRBV19 to TRBJ1-5; no reliable D call. The ends were cut back, 3 bases at V and 3 bases at J, with 6 bases in the middle. The CDR3 runs to 13 residues. In germline, CDR1 is LNHDA, CDR2 SQIVND (reference sequence). CDR3 residues: CASSIGNNQPQHF. CDR3 in DNA: TGTGCCAGTAGTATTGGCAACAATCAGCCCCAGCATTTT.

The chain recombines TRBV5-1 with TRBJ1-4, with 7 bases aligning to TRBD1. This CDR3 spans 15 amino acids. Germline-derived CDR1 and CDR2 are SGHRS and YFSETQ. The V and J ends lost 3 bases and 8 bases, in that order; junction bases with no gene match: 10. The CDR3 loop is CASSSPGTDGEKLFF. For the CDR3, the DNA is TGCGCCAGCAGCTCACCCGGGACAGATGGCGAAAAACTGTTTTTT.

V usage is TRBV19 and J usage is TRBJ1-1; the D is unclear. V was pared by 6 bases and J by 0 bases, with 17 bases between. Germline CDR1 is LNHDA and CDR2 is SQIVND (reference sequence). The CDR3 runs to 16 residues. Here the CDR3 DNA reads TGTGCCAGTAGAACCATCGGCAGCCTAATGAACACTGAAGCTTTCTTT. The encoded protein is CASRTIGSLMNTEAFF.